A single sample is the source of the 32 T cell receptor beta chains below, sequenced in a study of blood T cell repertoires in COVID-19. TCRdb's table, derived via immunoSEQ multiplex PCR, lists solely in-frame clones and lacks some. The table lists 15,000 to 20,000 clones, roughly four fifths of them singletons, with approximately 15% in the top ten. Sequencing was performed on peripheral blood. These receptor sequences come from a man between 35 and 55 years old with active or convalescent COVID-19.

J is TRBJ1-1 and V is TRBV5-6; D gene unclear. This CDR3 region has 12 residues. Germline loops: CDR1 SGHDT, CDR2 YYEEEE. V lost 2 bases and J 10 bases, leaving 12 bases between the germline ends. CDR3 region: CASSFFGKGAFF. In DNA, the CDR3 is TGTGCCAGCAGCTTCTTCGGGAAGGGAGCTTTCTTT.

This rearrangement joins TRBV9 to TRBJ2-1; 11 nucleotides line up with TRBD2. Germline CDR1 is SGDLS and CDR2 is YYNGEE. The CDR3 extends over 18 amino acids. Trimming cost V 3 bases and J 3 bases; bases outside gene matches: 11. CDR3 residues: CASSAPSILAGGYNEQFF. The DNA for the CDR3 is TGTGCCAGCAGCGCCCCCTCGATTCTAGCGGGGGGCTACAATGAGCAGTTCTTC.

The chain links TRBV19 to TRBJ2-3, with D perhaps matching TRBD1 (6 bases). This CDR3 is built from 15 residues. Trimming left V 6 bases short and J 0 bases short, with 13 bases between. CDR1 is LNHDA and CDR2 is SQIVND in the germline V gene (reference sequence). CDR3 bases: TGTGCCAGTAGGAACAGGGCAGGGAGCACAGATACGCAGTATTTT. Translation: CASRNRAGSTDTQYF.

Sample share makes this clone medium-sized. This chain connects TRBV5-1 to TRBJ1-1, with a weak D call TRBD1 (5 bases). CDR1 and CDR2 (germline): SGHRS, YFSETQ. V lost 4 bases, J lost 1 base, and 17 bases lay in between. There are 16 residues in the CDR3. The CDR3 DNA is TGCGCCAGCAGCCTCCAGTGGGGACTAAGGAACACTGAAGCTTTCTTT. Translated: CASSLQWGLRNTEAFF.

The chain links TRBV5-1 to TRBJ2-7, with 9 bases fitting TRBD2. Germline CDR1 is SGHRS and CDR2 is YFSETQ. The CDR3 length is 17 residues. With V trimmed by 4 bases and J by 2 bases, 13 bases remained unmatched. The CDR3 spells CASSPIPSGGITYEQYF. DNA of the CDR3: TGCGCCAGCAGCCCCATCCCCAGCGGGGGGATTACCTACGAGCAGTACTTC.

The J gene is TRBJ1-4, the V gene TRBV11-1; D may be TRBD1 (6 bases). Trimming left V 5 bases short and J 11 bases short, with 12 bases between. The CDR3 loop spans 12 amino acids. Germline V gene data show CDR1 as SGHAT and CDR2 as FQDESV (reference sequence). The chain's CDR3 is CASSRNREKLFF. The DNA of the CDR3 is TGTGCCAGCAGCCGAAACAGGGAGAAACTGTTTTTT.

The V gene is TRBV6-5, the J gene TRBJ1-3; TRBD1 matches at 7 bases. V shed 6 bases and J 4 bases; nucleotides not matched to a gene: 6. Per the germline V gene, CDR1 is MNHEY and CDR2 is SVGAGI. CDR3 length: 14 residues. The chain's CDR3 is CASRAKTGGNTIYF. The CDR3 DNA reads as TGTGCCAGCAGGGCCAAGACAGGGGGAAACACCATATATTTT.

The chain employs TRBV14 and TRBJ2-7; D unclear. This CDR3 has 15 residues. Germline-derived CDR1 and CDR2 are SGHDN and FVKESK. With 3 bases removed from V and 0 bases from J, the gap between germline ends came to 12 bases. This CDR3 reads CASSHSGRSSYEQYF. The CDR3 DNA reads as TGTGCCAGCAGCCACTCAGGTAGAAGCTCCTACGAGCAGTACTTC.

V gene TRBV3-1 (or the pseudogene TRBV3-2) combines with J gene TRBJ2-3; 13 nucleotides line up with TRBD2. The CDR3 runs 15 residues. Germline V gives CDR1 LGHDT, CDR2 YNNKEL (reference sequence). After removal of 4 bases from V and 3 bases from J, the junction contained 1 base not matched to a gene. This chain's CDR3 is CASSPGLAGTDTQYF. In DNA, the CDR3 is TGTGCCAGCAGCCCGGGACTAGCGGGGACAGATACGCAGTATTTT.

The chain uses TRBV7-9 and TRBJ2-7; maybe TRBD2 (5 bases). V was clipped by 3 bases and J by 4 bases, with 7 bases between them. CDR1 and CDR2 from the germline V gene are SEHNR and FQNEAQ (reference sequence). The CDR3 has 12 amino acids. CDR3 loop: CASSFGEYEQYF. CDR3 in DNA: TGTGCCAGCAGCTTCGGGGAGTACGAGCAGTACTTC.

The V gene is TRBV10-2, the J gene TRBJ1-6; 9 nucleotides agree with TRBD1. J was trimmed by 5 bases and V by 6 bases; bases with no gene match: 2. Germline loops: CDR1 WSHSY, CDR2 SAAADI. The CDR3 loop spans 14 amino acids. Written as DNA, the CDR3 is TGCGCCAGCAGCGGGACAGGGAATAATTCACCCCTCCACTTT. It codes for CASSGTGNNSPLHF.

The chain has TRBV7-9 and TRBJ1-2, with D maybe TRBD1 (6 bases). V shed 5 bases and J shed 6 bases, with 13 bases lying between them. CDR1 is SEHNR, CDR2 FQNEAQ, per germline (reference sequence). The CDR3 contains 13 residues. CDR3: CASSVQGSDGYTF. CDR3 coding DNA: TGTGCCAGCAGCGTACAGGGTTCAGATGGCTACACCTTC. The whole variable domain, filled in from reference TRBV7-9 and TRBJ1-2, reads DTGVSQNPRHKITKRGQNVTFRCDPISEHNRLYWYRQTLGQGPEFLTYFQNEAQLEKSRLLSDRFSAERPKGSFSTLEIQRTEQGDSAMYLCASSVQGSDGYTFGSGTRLTVV.

The chain couples TRBV5-1 to TRBJ1-2; 8 positions agree with TRBD1. The V gene's germline CDR1 is SGHRS and CDR2 YFSETQ. This CDR3 spans 14 amino acids. Trimming removed 4 bases from V and 14 bases from J; junction bases left unmatched: 16. The CDR3 loop reads CASSPDRALLLGTF. The CDR3 DNA follows: TGCGCCAGCAGCCCGGACAGGGCCCTTCTATTAGGTACCTTC. Full variable domain (remainder filled in from reference TRBV5-1 and TRBJ1-2): KAGVTQTPRYLIKTRGQQVTLSCSPISGHRSVSWYQQTPGQGLQFLFEYFSETQRNKGNFPGRFSGRQFSNSRSEMNVSTLELGDSALYLCASSPDRALLLGTFGSGTRLTVV.

The rearrangement joins TRBV7-8 to TRBJ2-7; 9 bases map to TRBD1. The V segment lost 6 bases and the J segment 6 bases; nucleotides outside the gene matches: 9. This CDR3 is built from 14 residues. Per germline, CDR1 SGHVS and CDR2 FQNEAQ. The DNA of the CDR3 is TGTGCCAGCAGACCGAGGACAGGGGCTCTCGAGCAGTACTTC. Its translation: CASRPRTGALEQYF.

V and J are TRBV6-1 and TRBJ2-4; no clear D. Germline lookup yields CDR1 MNHNS and CDR2 SASEGT. Trimming removed 4 bases at V and 1 base at J, with 14 bases between. The CDR3 covers 16 residues. The CDR3 sequence is CASSVRLMWAKNIQYF. CDR3 sequence (DNA): TGTGCCAGCAGTGTGCGGTTGATGTGGGCCAAAAACATTCAGTACTTC.

In its sample, this clone was seen a few times. The chain joins TRBV4-2 to TRBJ1-2; 7 bases are shared with TRBD1. Germline V gene sequence: CDR1 LGHNA, CDR2 YNFKEQ. The junction had 8 bases not matched to a gene; V was cut back by 2 bases and J by 5 bases. The CDR3 consists of 15 residues. The CDR3 DNA follows: TGTGCCAGCAGCCAATCGCAGTTGACAGGGTATGGCTACACCTTC. It codes for CASSQSQLTGYGYTF.

This chain connects TRBV3-1 (or the pseudogene TRBV3-2) to TRBJ1-2; D remains unclear. The CDR3 runs 14 residues. Trimming removed 0 bases at V and 4 bases at J, with 9 bases between. CDR1 and CDR2 from the germline V gene are LGHDT and YNNKEL (reference sequence). CDR3 sequence (DNA): TGTGCCAGCAGCCAAGAGGAGGAAGGCTATGGCTACACCTTC. Protein product: CASSQEEEGYGYTF.

The chain links TRBV6-5 to TRBJ1-1; a possible D gene is TRBD1 (5 bases). CDR3 length equals 12 residues. CDR1 and CDR2 from the germline V gene are MNHEY and SVGAGI. V shed 5 bases and J shed 11 bases, with 15 bases lying between them. The CDR3 DNA reads TGTGCCAGCAGTCAAATTCAGGGTACTGCTTTCTTT. Translation: CASSQIQGTAFF.

J is TRBJ1-1 and V is TRBV5-1; TRBD1 matches 7 bases. Germline CDR1 is SGHRS and CDR2 is YFSETQ. Unmatched junction bases numbered 7, after V lost 3 bases and J lost 5 bases. The CDR3 covers 14 residues. CDR3 sequence: CASSSRQGRTEAFF. For the CDR3, the DNA is TGCGCCAGCAGCTCCCGACAGGGCCGGACTGAAGCTTTCTTT.

This clone was seen only once. CDR3 sequence (DNA): TGTGCCAGCAGCCCCGAACTTCGGGACATCGTGAACACCGGGGAGCTGTTTTTT. Translation: CASSPELRDIVNTGELFF. The chain recombines TRBV27 with TRBJ2-2, with TRBD1 as a possible D gene (6 bases). V lost 6 bases and J lost 1, with 21 bases in between. In germline, CDR1 is MNHEY, CDR2 SMNVEV (reference sequence). The CDR3 runs to 18 residues.

This clone was picked up a small number of times. V is TRBV2 and J is TRBJ2-2, with 7 bases identical to TRBD1. V gave up 6 bases and J gave up 8 bases; unmatched junction bases: 3. The CDR3 has 12 amino acids. Germline CDR1 reads SNHLY; CDR2 reads FYNNEI. CDR3 nucleotides: TGTGCCAGCAGCGTGGGACAGGGGGAGCTGTTTTTT. It codes for CASSVGQGELFF.

The chain uses TRBV9 and TRBJ1-1; no clear D. V shed 4 bases and J shed 4 bases, with 11 bases lying between them. Germline CDR1 SGDLS, CDR2 YYNGEE. There are 13 residues in the CDR3. CDR3 nucleotide sequence: TGTGCCAGCAGCAGCCTCGAGGGCACTGAAGCTTTCTTT. Its protein product is CASSSLEGTEAFF.

This rearrangement joins TRBV7-9 to TRBJ1-2; a possible D gene is TRBD1 (5 bases). The CDR3 is made up of 13 amino acids. The V end was cut by 5 bases, the J end by 7 bases, with 14 bases between. CDR1 is SEHNR and CDR2 is FQNEAQ in the germline V gene (reference sequence). The CDR3 nucleotides read TGTGCCAGCAGCCCTCAAAACGGGGGTGGCTACACCTTC. Translating gives CASSPQNGGGYTF.

The chain employs TRBV9 and TRBJ2-3; TRBD2 matches at 7 bases. The germline V gene has CDR1 SGDLS and CDR2 YYNGEE. The CDR3 contains 15 residues. Trimming cost V 0 bases and J 4 bases; bases outside gene matches: 5. The CDR3: CASSVEGGVADTQYF. Written as DNA, the CDR3 is TGTGCCAGCAGCGTAGAGGGAGGGGTCGCAGATACGCAGTATTTT.

V is TRBV10-3 and J is TRBJ2-5, with D tentatively TRBD2 (7 bases). The CDR3 totals 15 residues. The germline V gene encodes CDR1 ENHRY and CDR2 SYGVKD. V was clipped by 2 bases and J by 4 bases, with 14 bases between them. The CDR3 DNA is TGTGCCATCAGTGAGATGGTGGGGGGGGCAGAGACCCAGTACTTC. Its translation: CAISEMVGGAETQYF.

This chain joins TRBV13 and TRBJ2-1; 9 bases are shared with TRBD2. The CDR3 extends over 19 amino acids. Germline-derived CDR1 and CDR2 are PRHDT and FYEKMQ (reference sequence). Trimming took 5 bases from V and 0 from J; bases not matched to a gene: 14. This chain's CDR3 is CASSRGTSWGYSSYNEQFF. The CDR3 coding sequence is TGTGCCAGCAGCCGGGGGACTAGCTGGGGTTATAGCTCCTACAATGAGCAGTTCTTC.

V gene TRBV5-1 combines with J gene TRBJ2-3; perhaps TRBD1 as D (5 bases). Trimming removed 4 bases at V and 3 bases at J, with 12 bases between. Germline V gene lookup returns CDR1 SGHRS and CDR2 YFSETQ. This CDR3 region has 14 residues. The CDR3 bases are TGCGCCAGCAGCCCACTGGGGCGGACAGATACGCAGTATTTT. Translated, it gives CASSPLGRTDTQYF.

The chain carries TRBV6-6 and TRBJ1-2; D unclear. Deletions cut 2 bases from V and 0 bases from J, with 7 bases between. The CDR3 runs to 14 residues. Germline-derived CDR1 and CDR2 are MNHNY and SVGAGI (reference sequence). In nucleotides, the CDR3 is TGTGCCAGCAGTTACCTAGGAACTAACTATGGCTACACCTTC. This sequence encodes CASSYLGTNYGYTF.

V is TRBV5-1 and J is TRBJ2-7; the match to TRBD2 covers 12 bases. Germline V gene sequence: CDR1 SGHRS, CDR2 YFSETQ. V lost 3 bases and J lost 2; bases outside the gene matches: 9. The CDR3 is made up of 17 amino acids. The CDR3 spells CASSWTLLAGGTYEQYF. Written as DNA, the CDR3 is TGCGCCAGCAGCTGGACCTTACTAGCGGGGGGTACCTACGAGCAGTACTTC.

The genes are TRBV25-1 and TRBJ1-4; D perhaps matches TRBD1 (6 bases). From germline, CDR1 is MGHDK and CDR2 SYGVNS. The CDR3 has 15 amino acids. The V gene lost 3 bases and the J gene lost 4 bases, with 12 bases spanning the gap. CDR3 sequence reads: CASSDLTGINEKLFF. The CDR3 DNA reads TGTGCCAGCAGTGATCTAACAGGGATTAATGAAAAACTGTTTTTT.

V and J are TRBV27 and TRBJ1-2, with no clear D. This CDR3 has 15 amino acids. V was trimmed by 5 bases and J by 5 bases, leaving 18 bases between them. The germline V gene encodes CDR1 MNHEY and CDR2 SMNVEV (reference sequence). CDR3 DNA: TGTGCCAGCAGTCAACTCGACCGGGGTAAATATGGCTACACCTTC. It codes for CASSQLDRGKYGYTF.

This clone came up once. The rearrangement joins TRBV25-1 to TRBJ1-1; 10 positions agree with TRBD1. V lost 6 bases to trimming and J lost 10 bases; unmatched junction nucleotides: 5. The CDR3 is 12 amino acids. The germline V gene encodes CDR1 MGHDK and CDR2 SYGVNS. The CDR3 coding sequence is TGTGCCAGCAGGGACAGGGGGGGTGGAGCTTTCTTT. Protein sequence: CASRDRGGGAFF. Full variable domain (missing parts from reference TRBV25-1 and TRBJ1-1): EADIYQTPRYLVIGTGKKITLECSQTMGHDKMYWYQQDPGMELHLIHYSYGVNSTEKGDLSSESTVSRIRTEHFPLTLESARPSHTSQYLCASRDRGGGAFFGQGTRLTVV.